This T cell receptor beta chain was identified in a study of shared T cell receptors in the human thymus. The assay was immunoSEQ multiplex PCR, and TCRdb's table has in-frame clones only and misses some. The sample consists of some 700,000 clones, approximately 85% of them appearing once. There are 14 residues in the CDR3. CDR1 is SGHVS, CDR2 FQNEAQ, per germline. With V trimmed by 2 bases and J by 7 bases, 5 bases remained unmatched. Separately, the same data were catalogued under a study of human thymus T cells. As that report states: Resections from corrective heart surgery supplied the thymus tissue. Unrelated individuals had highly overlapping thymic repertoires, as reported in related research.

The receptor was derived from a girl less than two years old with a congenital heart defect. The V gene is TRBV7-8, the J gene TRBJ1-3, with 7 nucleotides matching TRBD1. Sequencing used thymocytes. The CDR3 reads CASSLSGGMNTIYF. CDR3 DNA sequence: TGTGCCAGCAGCTTATCAGGGGGGATGAACACCATATATTTT.